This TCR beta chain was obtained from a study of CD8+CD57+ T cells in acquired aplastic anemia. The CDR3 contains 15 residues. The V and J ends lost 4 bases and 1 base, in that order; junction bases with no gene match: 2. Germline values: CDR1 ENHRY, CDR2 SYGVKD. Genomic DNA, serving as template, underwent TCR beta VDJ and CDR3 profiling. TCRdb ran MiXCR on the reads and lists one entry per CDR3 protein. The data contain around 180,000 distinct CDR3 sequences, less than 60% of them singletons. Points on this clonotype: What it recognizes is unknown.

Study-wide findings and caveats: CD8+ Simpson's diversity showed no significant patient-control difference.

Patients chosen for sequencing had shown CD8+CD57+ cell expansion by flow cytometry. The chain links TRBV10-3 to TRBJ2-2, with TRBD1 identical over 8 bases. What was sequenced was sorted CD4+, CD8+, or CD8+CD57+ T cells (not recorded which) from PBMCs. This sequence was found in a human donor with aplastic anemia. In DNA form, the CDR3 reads TGTGCCATCAGTGGAGACAGGGGGAACACCGGGGAGCTGTTTTTT. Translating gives CAISGDRGNTGELFF.